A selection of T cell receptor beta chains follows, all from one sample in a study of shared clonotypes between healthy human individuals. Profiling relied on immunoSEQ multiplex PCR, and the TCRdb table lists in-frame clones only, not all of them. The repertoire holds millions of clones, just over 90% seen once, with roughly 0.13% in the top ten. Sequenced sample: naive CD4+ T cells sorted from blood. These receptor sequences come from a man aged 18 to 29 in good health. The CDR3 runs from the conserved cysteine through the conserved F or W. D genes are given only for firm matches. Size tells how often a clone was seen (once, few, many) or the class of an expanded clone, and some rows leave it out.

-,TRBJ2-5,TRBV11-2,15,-,TGTGCCAGCAGCTTAGCCGGGACAAAGGTAGAGACCCAGTACTTC,CASSLAGTKVETQYF
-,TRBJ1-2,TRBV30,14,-,TGTGCCTGGAGCGTAGCGGTCAGGTCCTATGGCTACACCTTC,CAWSVAVRSYGYTF
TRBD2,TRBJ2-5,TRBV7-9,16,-,TGTGCCAGCACTCGTAGCGGGCCTGCCTACCAAGAGACCCAGTACTTC,CASTRSGPAYQETQYF
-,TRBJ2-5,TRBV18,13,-,TGTGCCAGCTCACTGATCAGCCAAGAGACCCAGTACTTC,CASSLISQETQYF
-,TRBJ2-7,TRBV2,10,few,TGTGCCAGCAGGCGATTAGAGCAGTACTTC,CASRRLEQYF
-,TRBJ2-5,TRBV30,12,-,TGTGCCTGGAGTCCCAAGAGTGGGACCCAGTACTTC,CAWSPKSGTQYF
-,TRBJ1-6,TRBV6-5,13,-,TGTGCCAGCAGAAGGGAGAATAATTCACCCCTCCACTTT,CASRRENNSPLHF
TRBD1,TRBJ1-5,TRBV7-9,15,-,TGTGCCAGCAGCCTTGGACCAGGGGGGGATCAGCCCCAGCATTTT,CASSLGPGGDQPQHF
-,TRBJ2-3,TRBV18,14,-,TGTGCCAGCTCACTCCTCGAGGGCACAGATACGCAGTATTTT,CASSLLEGTDTQYF
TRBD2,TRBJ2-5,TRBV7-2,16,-,TGTGCCAGCAGCTTACAGCGGGGTGGGTCCCAAGAGACCCAGTACTTC,CASSLQRGGSQETQYF
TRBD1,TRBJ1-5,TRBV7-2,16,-,TGTGCCAGCAGCTTAGCTCCCGGGACAGGGGCTCAGCCCCAGCATTTT,CASSLAPGTGAQPQHF
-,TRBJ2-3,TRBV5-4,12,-,TGTGCCAGCAGCTTGAATGATGATACGCAGTATTTT,CASSLNDDTQYF
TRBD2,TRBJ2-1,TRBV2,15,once,TGTGCCAGCGTGGTAAGCGGGAGGGCCGGCAATGAGCAGTTCTTC,CASVVSGRAGNEQFF
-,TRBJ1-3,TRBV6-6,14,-,TGTGCCAGCAGTTACGTAGGGTCTGGAAACACCATATATTTT,CASSYVGSGNTIYF
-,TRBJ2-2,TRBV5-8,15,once,TGTGCCAGCAGCACCGGGGCCACGAACACCGGGGAGCTGTTTTTT,CASSTGATNTGELFF
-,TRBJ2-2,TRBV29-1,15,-,TGCAGCGTTGGTCCAGGGGGGGGTCACACCGGGGAGCTGTTTTTT,CSVGPGGGHTGELFF
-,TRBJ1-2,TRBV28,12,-,TGTGCCAGCAGTTTACCAGGGTATGGCTACACCTTC,CASSLPGYGYTF
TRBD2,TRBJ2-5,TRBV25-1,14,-,TGTGCCAGCAGTATAGCGGGAGGTCCCGAGACCCAGTACTTC,CASSIAGGPETQYF
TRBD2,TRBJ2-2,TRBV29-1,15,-,TGCAGCGCGACTAGCGGGGGGGCGGGCACCGGGGAGCTGTTTTTT,CSATSGGAGTGELFF
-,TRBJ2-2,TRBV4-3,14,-,TGCGCCAGCAGCCAAGTCTCGGCTCCCGGGGAGCTGTTTTTT,CASSQVSAPGELFF
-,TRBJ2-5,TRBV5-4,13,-,TGTGCCAGCAGCTTGGAAGGGGGTGGGACCCAGTACTTC,CASSLEGGGTQYF
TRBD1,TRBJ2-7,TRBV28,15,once,TGTGCCAGCAGCCGAGCCGGGACAGGGGGCTACGAGCAGTACTTC,CASSRAGTGGYEQYF
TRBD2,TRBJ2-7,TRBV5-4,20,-,TGTGCCAGCAGCTTGGATCAACTAGCGGGAGGGCCAGGGCATCAGTACGAGCAGTACTTC,CASSLDQLAGGPGHQYEQYF
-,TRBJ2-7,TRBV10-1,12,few,TGCGCCAGCAGAACTACTAGCTACGAGCAGTACTTC,CASRTTSYEQYF
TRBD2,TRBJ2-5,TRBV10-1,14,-,TGCGCCAGCAGTCTTAGCGGGAGCGTGGAGACCCAGTACTTC,CASSLSGSVETQYF
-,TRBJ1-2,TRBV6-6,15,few,TGTGCCAGCAGTTACTCGGGCAGGGGTAACTATGGCTACACCTTC,CASSYSGRGNYGYTF
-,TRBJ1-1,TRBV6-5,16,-,TGTGCCAGCAGTTACTCGGGGGGGGCGCTTGGGACTGAAGCTTTCTTT,CASSYSGGALGTEAFF
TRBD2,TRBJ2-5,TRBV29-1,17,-,TGCAGCGTTGGACAGGGAGGACTAGCGGGGGGTAGGGAGACCCAGTACTTC,CSVGQGGLAGGRETQYF
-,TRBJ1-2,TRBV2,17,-,TGTGCCAGCAGTGAAGCGTCAGACCCACCCTATACCTATGGCTACACCTTC,CASSEASDPPYTYGYTF
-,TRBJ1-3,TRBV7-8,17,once,TGTGCCAGCAGCTTTAATCGCGGTTACAGCTCTGGAAACACCATATATTTT,CASSFNRGYSSGNTIYF
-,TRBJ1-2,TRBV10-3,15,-,TGTGCCATCAGTGAATTGGGGCCCAACGACTATGGCTACACCTTC,CAISELGPNDYGYTF
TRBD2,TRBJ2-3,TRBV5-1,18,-,TGCGCCAGCAGCCGCGGGACTAGCGGGGGGGTATCCACAGATACGCAGTATTTT,CASSRGTSGGVSTDTQYF
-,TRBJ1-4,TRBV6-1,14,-,TGTGCCAGCAGTCTGAGGGTTTTTAAGGAAAAACTGTTTTTT,CASSLRVFKEKLFF
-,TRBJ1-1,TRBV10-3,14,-,TGTGCCATCAGCGACCCTTCCAAGGACACTGAAGCTTTCTTT,CAISDPSKDTEAFF
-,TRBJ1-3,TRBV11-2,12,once,TGTGCCAGCAGCTTCAATTTTCACACCATATATTTT,CASSFNFHTIYF
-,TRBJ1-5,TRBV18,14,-,TGTGCCAGCTCACCACCTCAGGGGTTGGGGCCCCAGCATTTT,CASSPPQGLGPQHF
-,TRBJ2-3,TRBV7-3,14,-,TGTGCCAGCAGCTTCGGACAGATCACAGATACGCAGTATTTT,CASSFGQITDTQYF
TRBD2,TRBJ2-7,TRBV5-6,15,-,TGTGCCAGCAGCCTGCCGGGACTAGCATTCTACGAGCAGTACTTC,CASSLPGLAFYEQYF
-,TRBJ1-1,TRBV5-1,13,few,TGCGCCAGCAGCGCCAACCTACAGGGCGAAGCTTTCTTT,CASSANLQGEAFF
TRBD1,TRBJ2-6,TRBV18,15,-,TGTGCCAGCTCAGGGACAGGGGCTGGGGCCAACGTCCTGACTTTC,CASSGTGAGANVLTF